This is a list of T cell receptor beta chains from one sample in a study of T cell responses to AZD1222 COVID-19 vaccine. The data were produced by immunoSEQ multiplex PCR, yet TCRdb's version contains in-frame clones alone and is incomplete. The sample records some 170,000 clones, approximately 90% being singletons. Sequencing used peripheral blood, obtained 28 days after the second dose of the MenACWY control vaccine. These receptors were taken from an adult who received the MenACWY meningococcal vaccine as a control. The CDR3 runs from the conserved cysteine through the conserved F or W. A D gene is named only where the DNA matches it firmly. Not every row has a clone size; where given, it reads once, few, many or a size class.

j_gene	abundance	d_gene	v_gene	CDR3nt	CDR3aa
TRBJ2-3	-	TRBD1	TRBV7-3	TGTGCCAGCAGTACGGGACAGGGAACAGATACGCAGTATTTT	CASSTGQGTDTQYF
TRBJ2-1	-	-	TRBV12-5	TGTGCTAGTGGCACCTTGATTAATGAGCAGTTCTTC	CASGTLINEQFF
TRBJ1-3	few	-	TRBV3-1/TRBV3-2	TGTGCCAGCAGCCAAACGAGGCCAGGGTCTGGAAACACCATATATTTT	CASSQTRPGSGNTIYF
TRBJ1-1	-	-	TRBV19	TGTGCCAGTAGTATCTTAGGATACACTGAAGCTTTCTTT	CASSILGYTEAFF
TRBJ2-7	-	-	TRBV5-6	TGTGCCAGCAGCTTGGTAGGGAGCGGCTACGAGCAGTACTTC	CASSLVGSGYEQYF
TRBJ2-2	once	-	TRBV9	TGTGCCTGCGCAGGGAACACCGGGGAGCTGTTTTTT	CACAGNTGELFF
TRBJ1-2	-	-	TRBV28	TGTGCCAGCAGTTCTAACTATGGCTACACCTTC	CASSSNYGYTF
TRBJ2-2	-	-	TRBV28	TGTGCCAGCAGCCCGGACTACACCGGGGAGCTGTTTTTT	CASSPDYTGELFF
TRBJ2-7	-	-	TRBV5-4	TGTGCCAGCAGCTTGTATATCGACGAGCAGTACTTC	CASSLYIDEQYF
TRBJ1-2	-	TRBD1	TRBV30	TGTGCCTGGAGTCACAGAACAGGGGCTGATGGCTACACCTTC	CAWSHRTGADGYTF